The 5 T cell receptor beta chains below were found in one sample sequenced in a study of T cell changes during pregnancy in multiple sclerosis. Clones were sequenced by immunoSEQ multiplex PCR, and TCRdb holds only the in-frame ones, with some missing. The table records tens of thousands of clones, 85% to 95% of them present only once. The source material was peripheral blood, sampled in the second trimester of pregnancy. The receptor source for this set is a female donor in good health, enrolled as a control in a pregnancy study.

CDR3 nucleotide sequence: TGTGCCAGTAGTATCGCCAGCTCCTATAATTCACCCCTCCACTTT. Protein: CASSIASSYNSPLHF. The rearrangement uses TRBV19 and TRBJ1-6; D not certain. From germline, CDR1 is LNHDA and CDR2 SQIVND (reference sequence). The V end lost 3 bases, the J end lost 0 bases, and 6 bases lay between the germline ends. This CDR3 region has 15 residues.

The gene calls are TRBV25-1 and TRBJ2-2, with D tentatively TRBD2 (6 bases). CDR3 length: 15 amino acids. Germline V gene sequence: CDR1 MGHDK, CDR2 SYGVNS. V was trimmed by 5 bases and J by 5 bases, leaving 15 bases between them. In DNA, the CDR3 is TGTGCCAGCAGTTACCGGGCCGGGGGTACCGGGGAGCTGTTTTTT. Encoded protein: CASSYRAGGTGELFF.

The rearrangement uses TRBV30 and TRBJ1-4, with 8 nucleotides matching TRBD1. The trim removed 1 base at V and 11 bases at J, leaving 6 bases unmatched. CDR3 length equals 13 residues. CDR1 and CDR2 from the germline V gene are GTSNPN and SVGIG (reference sequence). In DNA form, the CDR3 reads TGTGCCTGGAGTGCAAAAAGGACAGGGAAACTGTTTTTT. Its protein is CAWSAKRTGKLFF.

This rearrangement joins TRBV6-5 to TRBJ1-2; D is unclear. The CDR3 runs 13 residues. Germline V gene lookup returns CDR1 MNHEY and CDR2 SVGAGI. Trimming took 0 bases from V and 10 from J, leaving 12 bases between them. In nucleotides, the CDR3 is TGTGCCAGCAGTTACTCTTTAGAGGAAAACTACACCTTC. Its protein is CASSYSLEENYTF.

This clone has only one observation. The rearrangement uses TRBV7-3 and TRBJ2-2; 10 bases match TRBD1. Germline values: CDR1 SGHTA, CDR2 FQGTGA. Trimming cost V 3 bases and J 6 bases; bases outside gene matches: 7. The CDR3 has 16 amino acids. CDR3 coding DNA: TGTGCCAGCAGCTTTGGACAGGGGGTAATGGCCGGGGAGCTGTTTTTT. Protein sequence: CASSFGQGVMAGELFF.